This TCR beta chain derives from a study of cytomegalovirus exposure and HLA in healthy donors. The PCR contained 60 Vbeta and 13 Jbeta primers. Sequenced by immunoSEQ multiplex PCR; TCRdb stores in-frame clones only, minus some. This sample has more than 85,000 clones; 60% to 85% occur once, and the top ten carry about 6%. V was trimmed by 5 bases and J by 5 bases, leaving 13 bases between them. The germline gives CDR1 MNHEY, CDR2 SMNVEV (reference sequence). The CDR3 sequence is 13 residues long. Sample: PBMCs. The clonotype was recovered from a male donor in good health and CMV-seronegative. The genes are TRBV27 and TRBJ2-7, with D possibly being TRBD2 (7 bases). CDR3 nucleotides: TGTGCCAGCAGTACTAGGGGGGGCAACGAGCAGTACTTC. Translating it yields CASSTRGGNEQYF.